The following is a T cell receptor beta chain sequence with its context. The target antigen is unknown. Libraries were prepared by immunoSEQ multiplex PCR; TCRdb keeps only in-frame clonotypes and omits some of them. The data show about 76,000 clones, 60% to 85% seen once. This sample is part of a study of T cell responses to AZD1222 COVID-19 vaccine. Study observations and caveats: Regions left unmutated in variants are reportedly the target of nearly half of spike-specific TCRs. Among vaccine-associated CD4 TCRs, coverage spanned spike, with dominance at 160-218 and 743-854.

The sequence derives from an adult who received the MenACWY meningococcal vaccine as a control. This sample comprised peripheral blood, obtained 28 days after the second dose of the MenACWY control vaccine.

CDR3 loop: CASSSGPFYEQYF. In DNA form, the CDR3 reads TGTGCCAGCAGCTCCGGACCGTTCTACGAGCAGTACTTC. This sequence joins TRBV11-3 and TRBJ2-7; no clear D. The germline V gene encodes CDR1 SGHNT and CDR2 YENEEA. Trimming removed 4 bases at V and 3 bases at J, with 10 bases between. The CDR3 runs to 13 residues.